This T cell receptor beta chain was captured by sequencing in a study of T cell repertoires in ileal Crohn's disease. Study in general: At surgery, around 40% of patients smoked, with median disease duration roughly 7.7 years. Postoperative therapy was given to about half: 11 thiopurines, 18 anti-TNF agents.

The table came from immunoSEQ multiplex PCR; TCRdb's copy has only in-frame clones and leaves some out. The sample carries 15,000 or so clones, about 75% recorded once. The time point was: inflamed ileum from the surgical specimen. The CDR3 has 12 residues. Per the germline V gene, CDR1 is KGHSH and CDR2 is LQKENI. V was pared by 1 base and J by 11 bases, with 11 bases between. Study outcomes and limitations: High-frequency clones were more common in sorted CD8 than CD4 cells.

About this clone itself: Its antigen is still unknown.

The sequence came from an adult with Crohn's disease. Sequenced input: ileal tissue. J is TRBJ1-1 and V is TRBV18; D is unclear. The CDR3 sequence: CASSPREDMAFF. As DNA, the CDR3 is TGTGCCAGCTCACCACGCGAGGATATGGCTTTCTTT.